What follows is one TCR beta chain and its context. The antigen remains undetermined. Both 60 Vbeta primers and 13 Jbeta primers went into the PCR. Profiled with immunoSEQ multiplex PCR; TCRdb holds only in-frame clones, not every one. The data show 150,000 or so clones, with 76% seen just once and around 0.71% held by the top ten. In germline, CDR1 is MNHNY, CDR2 SVGAGI (reference sequence). The CDR3 runs 15 residues. V was clipped by 6 bases and J by 4 bases, with 16 bases between them. This specimen comes from a study of cytomegalovirus exposure and HLA in healthy donors. On the study more broadly: Caucasian-associated ancestry cluster membership applied to about 77% of several hundred genotyped donors. General observations from the study: Reportedly, fewer N-insertions than the roughly 700-donor mean appeared in an Asian-associated ancestry cluster in a later analysis. Diagnosis of cytomegalovirus status made by the classifier reportedly showed high specificity and sensitivity. Associated with cytomegalovirus, according to the listing, were some 150 TCR beta chains.

This TCR came from a female donor in good health and CMV-seronegative. The sequenced sample consisted of PBMCs. The chain links TRBV6-6 to TRBJ1-3, with D tentatively TRBD1 (5 bases). CDR3 bases: TGTGCCAGCAGATCATCGGGGGGAACAGGAAACACCATATATTTT. As protein: CASRSSGGTGNTIYF.